The clone carrying this T cell receptor (beta chain) was recorded a few times. Its antigen is unidentified. These data come from a study of early T cells in non-severe SARS-CoV-2 infection. Across the study: The sequenced material was bulk RNA from unsorted whole blood, and its chains were unpaired. Study-wide findings and caveats: Anti-spike CD8 responses were favored by VDJdb matching, which missed private and CD4 specificities.

V gave up 0 bases and J gave up 7 bases, with 7 bases separating them. The CDR3 spans 14 residues. Germline V gene lookup returns CDR1 MNHEY and CDR2 SVGEGT. Individual cDNA molecules were tagged with unique molecular identifiers, the study reported. TCRdb itself ran the 5' RACE reads through MiXCR, one entry per CDR3 protein. Of tens of thousands of distinct CDR3 sequences listed, about 4% are singletons. The clonotype was recovered from an adult who was a healthcare worker with PCR-confirmed SARS-CoV-2 infection or an uninfected control (not recorded which). Sequencing was done on a sample of whole blood. The chain links TRBV6-2 or TRBV6-3 to TRBJ1-6; no clear D gene. The CDR3 region is CASSYSNENSPLHF. The DNA of the CDR3 is TGTGCCAGCAGTTACTCGAACGAGAATTCACCCCTCCACTTT.